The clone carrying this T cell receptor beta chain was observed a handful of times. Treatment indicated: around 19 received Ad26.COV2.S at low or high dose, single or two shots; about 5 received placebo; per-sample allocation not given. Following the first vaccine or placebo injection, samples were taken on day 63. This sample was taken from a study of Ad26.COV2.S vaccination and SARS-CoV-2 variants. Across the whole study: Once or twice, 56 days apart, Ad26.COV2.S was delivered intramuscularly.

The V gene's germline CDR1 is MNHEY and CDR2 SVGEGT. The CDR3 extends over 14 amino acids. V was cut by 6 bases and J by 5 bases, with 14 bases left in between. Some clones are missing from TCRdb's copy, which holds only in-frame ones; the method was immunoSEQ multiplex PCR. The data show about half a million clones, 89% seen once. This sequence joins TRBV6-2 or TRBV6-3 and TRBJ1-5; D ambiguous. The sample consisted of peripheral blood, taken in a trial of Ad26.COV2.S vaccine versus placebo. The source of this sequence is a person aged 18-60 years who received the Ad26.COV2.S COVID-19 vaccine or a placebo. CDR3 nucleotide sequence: TGTGCCAGCAGCCCCCGTCGGGGTTATCAGCCCCAGCATTTT. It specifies CASSPRRGYQPQHF.